This record covers a single T cell receptor beta chain. This record belongs to a study of blood T cell repertoires in COVID-19. As processed by the authors: From reference gene primer amplification, estimates of nucleated cell counts were derived. Measured with immunoSEQ multiplex PCR; TCRdb has only the in-frame clones, and not every one. V and J calls and clone size are those listed in that table; D and trimming were worked out from the DNA. The sample carries about 140,000 clones, approximately 83% recorded once. V dropped 2 bases and J dropped 2; count of bases not matched to a gene: 1. There are 14 residues in the CDR3. CDR1 and CDR2 from the germline V gene are SGHTA and FQGNSA. Adults between roughly 18 and 89 years of age took part from 20 to 25 US areas. Participants' own reports of clinical history determined their cohort assignment.

The rearrangement links TRBV7-2 to TRBJ1-2; 8 bases line up with TRBD1. The sequence was obtained from a man in his 70s who had been exposed to COVID-19. The sample consisted of PBMCs or T cells enriched from blood (not recorded which). DNA of the CDR3: TGTGCCAGCAGCTTAAACAGGGGGAACTATGGCTACACCTTC. Translated: CASSLNRGNYGYTF.